This T cell receptor beta chain was identified in a study of Ad26.COV2.S vaccination and SARS-CoV-2 variants (dated by TCRdb to 2020 to 2023). Study-wide context: The specificity and breadth of SARS-CoV-2-reactive T cell receptors after Ad26.COV2.S vaccination were assessed by TCRbeta repertoire sequencing. A total of about 30 samples were included in the TCR-sequenced set, comprising roughly 19 Ad26.COV2.S vaccine recipients, 5 placebo recipients and 8 SARS-CoV-2 convalescent individuals. Results and caveats for the whole study, not just this receptor: According to the authors, total T cell responses may have been underestimated by the TCR breadth and depth analyses. Comparable non-spike TCR breadth was observed between vaccine and placebo recipients, consistent with only spike being contained in the vaccine. Higher spike-specific TCR breadth was observed in Ad26.COV2.S recipients than in placebo recipients (P = 0.0014). After vaccination, spike-specific CD8+ and CD4+ T cell responses were reported to show substantial breadth.

TCRbeta CDR3 regions were sequenced with the immunoSEQ Assay. After extraction, genomic DNA underwent amplification by bias-controlled multiplex PCR, followed by high-throughput sequencing. The original pipeline was this. To quantify the absolute abundance of every unique TCRbeta CDR3 region, sequences were collapsed and filtered. T cell fraction was estimated by normalizing TCRbeta template counts to usable DNA, with usable DNA measured through amplification of reference genes found in all nucleated cells. Repertoire TCRs were annotated as SARS-CoV-2-specific when V gene, CDR3 amino acid sequence and J gene were exactly matched to a known reactive TCR set. The reference SARS-CoV-2 TCR set was obtained from MIRA and was filtered for enrichment in COVID-19-positive ImmuneCODE repertoires, whereby public or cross-reactive TCRs were removed. Using the MIRA antigens, annotated TCRs were further analysed by specific ORF or by position within an ORF. Breadth was defined as the number of annotated unique rearrangements divided by the total number of unique productive rearrangements, and depth was defined as the summed frequency of the annotated unique rearrangements. Group comparisons of TCR breadth used two-sided Wilcoxon rank-sum tests. In TCRdb, the immuneACCESS table is reduced to in-frame sequences with V and J assigned. These tables do not hold every clone; where another copy was compared, an unresolved V gene accounts for under half, and the others remain unexplained. V and J calls and clone size come straight from that table; D and trimming were deduced from the DNA. The sample yields roughly 150,000 clones; roughly 85% were counted once. The ten biggest clones cover 4.5% to 6% of the sample.

The time point label, read with the paper, signifies: individuals recovered from natural SARS-CoV-2 infection. The sample holds one count of this clone. Its antigen is not yet known. Base qualities are not recorded, but no much larger clone differs from it by a single base. The cysteine opens and the phenylalanine closes a CDR3 of 12 amino acids. Only the CDR3 DNA stays, 36 bases, in frame from base 1. Per the germline V gene, SGHRS is the CDR1 and YFSETQ is the CDR2. Cut back by 4 bases and 8 bases, the V and J ends lie 12 bases apart. The chain was built from TRBV5-1 and TRBJ1-1, with no confidently assigned D gene. The receptor's source is a human donor who had recovered from COVID-19. The source was peripheral blood, collected after recovery from COVID-19. CDR3 protein: CASSLLMLEAFF. The DNA is as follows: TGCGCCAGCAGCCTCCTTATGTTAGAAGCTTTCTTT. Reference TRBV5-1 and TRBJ1-1 proteins supply the regions before and after the CDR3; the full variable domain is: KAGVTQTPRYLIKTRGQQVTLSCSPISGHRSVSWYQQTPGQGLQFLFEYFSETQRNKGNFPGRFSGRQFSNSRSEMNVSTLELGDSALYLCASSLLMLEAFFGQGTRLTVV.